In this sample, the clone carrying this T cell receptor (beta chain) turned up once. The repertoire was sequenced with immunoSEQ multiplex PCR; TCRdb's copy has only in-frame clones and lacks some. The table records a few hundred thousand clones, roughly 89% of them present only once. This CDR3 has 15 residues. The V gene's germline CDR1 is SEHNR and CDR2 FQNEAQ (reference sequence). V lost 6 bases and J lost 2; bases outside the gene matches: 6. This entry is derived from a study of blood T cell repertoires in COVID-19. Whole-study context: The origin of the acute and convalescent COVID-19 samples was the United States, Italy and Spain. The analysed material was cDNA or gDNA that came from T cells, B-cell-depleted T cells, or PBMCs.

Sequences were obtained from peripheral blood. J is TRBJ2-1 and V is TRBV7-9, with 8 bases identical to TRBD1. The receptor was isolated from a woman in her forties who had recovered from COVID-19. The CDR3 DNA sequence: TGTGCCAGCAGTCTGACAGGGGCAACCTACAATGAGCAGTTCTTC. This codes for CASSLTGATYNEQFF. The variable domain in full, with the rest retrieved from reference TRBV7-9 and TRBJ2-1, is DTGVSQNPRHKITKRGQNVTFRCDPISEHNRLYWYRQTLGQGPEFLTYFQNEAQLEKSRLLSDRFSAERPKGSFSTLEIQRTEQGDSAMYLCASSLTGATYNEQFFGPGTRLTVL.